There are many counts of the clone carrying this T cell receptor (beta chain). Its antigen remains unidentified. The sample belongs to a study of T-cell reconstitution after alpha-beta-depleted transplantation in children. The study, taken as a whole, reports: Reportedly, only several hundred clones from non-depleted graft cells drove alpha-beta T-cell counts at about two months.

Preparation of the TCRbeta library involved a method that used unique molecular identifiers. From the PCR reads, TCRdb called clonotypes with MiXCR, one entry per CDR3 protein. The sample has fewer than 450,000 distinct CDR3 sequences, roughly 15% seen once. Germline values: CDR1 PRHDT, CDR2 FYEKMQ (reference sequence). This CDR3 has 15 residues. Deletions cut 6 bases from V and 2 bases from J, with 16 bases between. The clonotype was recovered from a male patient aged 2-9 years who had a stem cell transplant for acute lymphoblastic leukemia, so the T cells may come from the graft donor. This sequence joins TRBV13 and TRBJ2-5; TRBD1 is a possible D gene (6 bases). The sample consisted of PBMCs, mostly from graft donor cells, taken 360 days after TCRalphabeta/CD19-depleted stem cell transplant. The DNA of the CDR3 is TGTGCCAGCAGTTCTTACAGGGCAGGTCAAGAGACCCAGTACTTC. This gives the protein CASSSYRAGQETQYF.